The entry below describes one T cell receptor beta chain. Per the study methods: Reference gene primer amplification in the assay estimated nucleated cell counts. This table comes from immunoSEQ multiplex PCR, and its TCRdb copy is limited to in-frame clones, with some not included. Clone size and V and J calls were adopted from that table, with D and trimming inferred from the DNA. The table lists more than 400,000 clones, approximately 85% of them singletons. These data are taken from a study of blood T cell repertoires in COVID-19. On the study more broadly: PBMCs, B-cell-depleted T cells, or T cells were the source of the cDNA or gDNA that made up the material.

Germline V gene lookup returns CDR1 LNHDA and CDR2 SQIVND (reference sequence). V was shortened by 1 base and J by 7 bases, with 14 bases between the two germline ends. This CDR3 has 15 residues. This receptor was identified in a human donor in a cohort sampled during active COVID-19. Sample: peripheral blood. This chain links TRBV19 with TRBJ2-4; D is perhaps TRBD2 (5 bases). This CDR3 reads CASSIGRPAGNIQYF. DNA of the CDR3: TGTGCCAGTAGTATAGGGAGGCCGGCGGGCAACATTCAGTACTTC. The entire variable domain, with the rest obtained from reference TRBV19 and TRBJ2-4, is as follows: DGGITQSPKYLFRKEGQNVTLSCEQNLNHDAMYWYRQDPGQGLRLIYYSQIVNDFQKGDIAEGYSVSREKKESFPLTVTSAQKNPTAFYLCASSIGRPAGNIQYFGAGTRLSVL.